The 25 T cell receptor beta chains below come from one sample, sequenced in a study of cytomegalovirus exposure and HLA in healthy donors. PCR used 60 Vbeta primers and 13 Jbeta primers. The table came from immunoSEQ multiplex PCR; TCRdb's copy has only in-frame clones and leaves some out. The table shows about 170,000 clones, with 82% occurring only once. The sample consisted of PBMCs. These receptors all come from a male donor in good health and CMV-seronegative.

The chain carries TRBV4-2 and TRBJ2-1; 15 bases fit TRBD2. Trimming cost V 0 bases and J 8 bases; bases outside gene matches: 2. The CDR3 runs 16 residues. Germline V gene lookup returns CDR1 LGHNA and CDR2 YNFKEQ. In nucleotides, the CDR3 is TGTGCCAGCAGCCAAGAGGGACTAGCGGGGGGCTATGAGCAGTTCTTC. Its protein is CASSQEGLAGGYEQFF.

The V and J genes are TRBV5-1 and TRBJ2-1; 10 bases align to TRBD2. V trimming: 4 bases; J trimming: 7 bases; junction bases outside the gene matches: 8. Germline assignment: CDR1 SGHRS and CDR2 YFSETQ. The CDR3 spans 15 residues. The CDR3 sequence is CASSQSGRALNEQFF. Written as DNA, the CDR3 is TGCGCCAGCAGCCAAAGCGGGAGGGCCCTTAATGAGCAGTTCTTC.

The gene calls are TRBV7-6 and TRBJ2-1; 9 positions match TRBD2. J was trimmed by 15 bases and V by 3 bases; bases with no gene match: 6. Per the germline V gene, CDR1 is SGHVS and CDR2 is FNYEAQ. CDR3 length equals 12 residues. The CDR3 sequence is CASSFSGSRAFF. The DNA for the CDR3 is TGTGCCAGCAGCTTTAGCGGGAGCCGGGCGTTCTTC. The full variable domain, completed using reference TRBV7-6 and TRBJ2-1, is GAGVSQSPRYKVTKRGQDVALRCDPISGHVSLYWYRQALGQGPEFLTYFNYEAQQDKSGLPNDRFSAERPEGSISTLTIQRTEQRDSAMYRCASSFSGSRAFFGPGTRLTVL.

The chain combines TRBV18 with TRBJ1-3; D is undetermined. The CDR3 extends over 16 amino acids. Trimming shortened V by 5 bases and J by 0 bases, and 14 bases separated the two germline ends. Germline loops: CDR1 KGHSH, CDR2 LQKENI. In DNA form, the CDR3 reads TGTGCCAGCTCAAGACGCGACGGGTTCTCTGGAAACACCATATATTTT. Residues: CASSRRDGFSGNTIYF.

The chain is built from TRBV9 and TRBJ2-6, with D tentatively TRBD2 (6 bases). Germline loops: CDR1 SGDLS, CDR2 YYNGEE. The CDR3 contains 19 residues. Trimming took off 2 bases at V and 0 bases at J, with 18 bases between the two ends. The CDR3 here is CASSVWKSGPSSGANVLTF. The CDR3 DNA sequence: TGTGCCAGCAGCGTTTGGAAAAGCGGGCCCAGCTCTGGGGCCAACGTCCTGACTTTC. The full variable domain, in which reference TRBV9 and TRBJ2-6 provide the parts outside the CDR3, is DSGVTQTPKHLITATGQRVTLRCSPRSGDLSVYWYQQSLDQGLQFLIQYYNGEERAKGNILERFSAQQFPDLHSELNLSSLELGDSALYFCASSVWKSGPSSGANVLTFGAGSRLTVL.

A single count supports this clone. This chain joins TRBV6-5 and TRBJ1-3, with D possibly TRBD1 on 6 matching bases. Germline loops: CDR1 MNHEY, CDR2 SVGAGI. The length of the CDR3 is 14 residues. The V end lost 0 bases, the J end lost 4 bases, and 7 bases lay between the germline ends. Here the CDR3 DNA reads TGTGCCAGCAGTTACTCGGGGGCCGGAAACACCATATATTTT. The encoded protein is CASSYSGAGNTIYF.

The chain joins TRBV6-5 to TRBJ1-1; possibly TRBD1 for D (5 bases). Germline lookup yields CDR1 MNHEY and CDR2 SVGAGI. V lost 2 bases and J 4 bases, leaving 11 bases between the germline ends. The CDR3 is 14 amino acids. The CDR3 sequence is CASSYGGGGTEAFF. The DNA of the CDR3 is TGTGCCAGCAGTTACGGGGGAGGAGGCACTGAAGCTTTCTTT.

This clone was picked up one time. This sequence joins TRBV9 and TRBJ1-3, with D unresolved. From germline, CDR1 is SGDLS and CDR2 YYNGEE. V dropped 0 bases and J dropped 1 base, with 8 bases sitting between them. There are 15 residues in the CDR3. CDR3 region: CASSVDRGSGNTIYF. CDR3 sequence (DNA): TGTGCCAGCAGCGTAGATCGGGGATCTGGAAACACCATATATTTT.

V is TRBV6-5 and J is TRBJ2-7; 10 bases fit TRBD1. Germline CDR1 is MNHEY and CDR2 is SVGAGI. This CDR3 has 15 amino acids. After removal of 4 bases from V and 3 bases from J, the junction contained 6 bases not matched to a gene. The CDR3 bases are TGTGCCAGCAGTTCCCGGGACAGGGGAAACTACGAGCAGTACTTC. Residues: CASSSRDRGNYEQYF.

This clone was counted a single time. The rearrangement uses TRBV7-9 and TRBJ1-1; D is possibly TRBD1 (6 bases). The CDR3 consists of 15 residues. The germline CDR1 and CDR2 sequences are SEHNR and FQNEAQ (reference sequence). Trimming took off 6 bases at V and 0 bases at J, with 14 bases between the two ends. The CDR3 sequence: CASRPTGQLNTEAFF. In DNA form, the CDR3 reads TGTGCCAGCAGACCGACAGGACAACTGAACACTGAAGCTTTCTTT.

Notes on this clone: One junction end does not reproduce the germline sequence, and a read error may be involved. Other DNA sequences of this sample code for an identical CDR3. The rearrangement links TRBV2 to TRBJ2-7; D is unclear. Germline assignment: CDR1 SNHLY and CDR2 FYNNEI. CDR3 length: 11 residues. CDR3 DNA: TGCGCCGGAGCAGCCAACTACGAGCAGTACTTC. Translated, it gives CAGAANYEQYF.

This sequence joins TRBV9 and TRBJ2-1; perhaps TRBD2 as D (6 bases). The CDR3 spans 13 residues. V lost 2 bases and J 11 bases, leaving 14 bases between the germline ends. Germline CDR1 SGDLS, CDR2 YYNGEE. The CDR3 nucleotides are TGTGCCAGCAGCGTTGGAGGAGGGACGCAGCAGTTCTTC. As protein: CASSVGGGTQQFF.

This chain links TRBV5-1 with TRBJ2-6, with a possible D match to TRBD1 (5 bases). The CDR3 totals 18 residues. The germline V gene encodes CDR1 SGHRS and CDR2 YFSETQ. The V gene lost 6 bases and the J gene lost 0 bases, with 19 bases spanning the gap. The CDR3 DNA is TGCGCCAGCACCCAACGCCGACAGCTCTCCTCTGGGGCCAACGTCCTGACTTTC. It specifies CASTQRRQLSSGANVLTF.

The gene calls are TRBV7-6 and TRBJ2-2; possible D gene TRBD1, 6 bases. The CDR3 loop spans 15 amino acids. The V end lost 4 bases, the J end lost 0 bases, and 9 bases lay between the germline ends. The germline CDR1 and CDR2 sequences are SGHVS and FNYEAQ. This CDR3 is CASSYRAPNTGELFF. The CDR3 nucleotides are TGTGCCAGCAGCTACAGGGCCCCGAACACCGGGGAGCTGTTTTTT.

The rearrangement joins TRBV5-4 to TRBJ2-7; 9 bases are a match to TRBD2. From germline, CDR1 is SGHNT and CDR2 YYREEE (reference sequence). With 3 bases clipped from V and 5 bases from J, the junction kept 12 bases outside the gene matches. This CDR3 contains 16 residues. DNA for the CDR3: TGTGCCAGCAGCTCTAGGGGAAGCGGGGGGCTCGACGAGCAGTACTTC. Amino acids: CASSSRGSGGLDEQYF.

The chain carries TRBV6-4 and TRBJ1-1; 10 bases are shared with TRBD1. The CDR3 is 16 amino acids. In germline, CDR1 is MRHNA, CDR2 SNTAGT. Trimming removed 4 bases from V and 6 bases from J; junction bases left unmatched: 11. In DNA form, the CDR3 reads TGTGCCAGCAGTGTGGAGGGACAGGGGCGGGCGGCTGAAGCTTTCTTT. Translation gives CASSVEGQGRAAEAFF.

V is TRBV7-8 and J is TRBJ1-1, with a possible D match to TRBD1 (6 bases). Germline V gene sequence: CDR1 SGHVS, CDR2 FQNEAQ. Trimming removed 4 bases at V and 8 bases at J, with 14 bases between. This CDR3 spans 13 amino acids. CDR3 DNA: TGTGCCAGCAGCTCCGGGGGGGCAGGGGAAGCTTTCTTT. Amino acids: CASSSGGAGEAFF.

This rearrangement joins TRBV7-9 to TRBJ2-1, with D maybe TRBD2 (6 bases). Germline loops: CDR1 SEHNR, CDR2 FQNEAQ (reference sequence). The length of the CDR3 is 16 residues. The V end was cut by 1 base, the J end by 6 bases, with 16 bases between. CDR3 sequence: CASSLVAGRPGNEQFF. The CDR3, as DNA: TGTGCCAGCAGCTTAGTGGCAGGGAGGCCGGGCAATGAGCAGTTCTTC.

The chain is built from TRBV6-6 and TRBJ1-1; D gene uncertain. V gave up 7 bases and J gave up 7 bases, with 13 bases separating them. This CDR3 comprises 12 residues. The germline V gene has CDR1 MNHNY and CDR2 SVGAGI (reference sequence). The CDR3 is CASTISRDEAFF. As DNA, the CDR3 is TGTGCCAGCACCATTAGTCGAGATGAAGCTTTCTTT.

J is TRBJ2-2 and V is TRBV7-9, with TRBD2 identical over 7 bases. CDR1 is SEHNR, CDR2 FQNEAQ, per germline (reference sequence). The junction had 13 bases not matched to a gene; V was cut back by 1 base and J by 5 bases. The CDR3 has 18 amino acids. The chain's CDR3 is CASSLGVGGSFVTGELFF. CDR3 bases: TGTGCCAGCAGCTTAGGAGTCGGCGGGAGTTTTGTTACCGGGGAGCTGTTTTTT.

The gene calls are TRBV4-1 and TRBJ2-3, with TRBD2 as a possible D gene (5 bases). Germline CDR1 MGHRA, CDR2 YSYEKL. This CDR3 has 14 residues. The germline V and J ends were trimmed by 3 bases and 2 bases, with 9 bases remaining between them. CDR3 loop: CASSQEENTDTQYF. In DNA form, the CDR3 reads TGCGCCAGCAGCCAGGAGGAAAACACAGATACGCAGTATTTT.

V usage is TRBV29-1 and J usage is TRBJ2-1; the D gene is possibly TRBD2 (5 bases). The CDR3 spans 14 residues. Germline values: CDR1 SQVTM, CDR2 ANQGSEA. V was trimmed by 6 bases and J by 6 bases, leaving 18 bases between them. DNA of the CDR3: TGCAGCGTGGGCCGGGGAAGCGGAGGCAATGAGCAGTTCTTC. Protein product: CSVGRGSGGNEQFF.

CDR3 amino acids: CASSANNEKLFF. DNA of the CDR3: TGTGCCAGCAGCGCGAATAATGAAAAACTGTTTTTT. V is TRBV13 and J is TRBJ1-4; no firm D call. Germline values: CDR1 PRHDT, CDR2 FYEKMQ (reference sequence). Trimming took off 5 bases at V and 4 bases at J, with 5 bases between the two ends. The CDR3 has 12 amino acids.

This CDR3 is CASSFTPSTGYGYTF. The DNA of the CDR3 is TGTGCCAGCAGTTTCACACCCAGCACAGGGTACGGCTACACCTTC. V usage is TRBV27 and J usage is TRBJ1-2; a weak D match, TRBD1 (6 bases). Germline V gene lookup returns CDR1 MNHEY and CDR2 SMNVEV (reference sequence). The CDR3 has 15 amino acids. The V and J ends lost 3 bases and 8 bases respectively, with 19 bases between them.

CDR3 sequence: CASSQDSATPSSYNSPLHF. The CDR3 DNA reads as TGCGCCAGCAGCCAAGATTCGGCGACACCAAGCTCCTATAATTCACCCCTCCACTTT. The V and J genes are TRBV4-3 and TRBJ1-6; D is unresolved. The V end was cut by 0 bases, the J end by 0 bases, with 15 bases between. Looked up from germline, CDR1 is LGHNA and CDR2 is YSLEER. The length of the CDR3 is 19 residues.